The next 18 T cell receptor beta chains were all read from a single sample in a study of blood T cells in healthy people across ages. Next came a second PCR, run for about 7 to 12 cycles, which used a sample-barcoded 5' primer along with a J-beta primer mix. TCRdb called the 5' RACE reads again in MiXCR, with one record for every CDR3 protein. Altogether 650,000 to 700,000 distinct CDR3 sequences are present, roughly 30% being singletons, with the ten largest covering less than 20%. Sequencing was done on a sample of blood. The receptors were sampled from a woman over 75 in good health.

This clonotype appeared many times. A junction end diverges from the germline sequence, so it may reflect a read error. The gene calls are TRBV11-2 and TRBJ2-3, with 10 bases lining up with TRBD1. This CDR3 spans 16 amino acids. Germline V CDR1 and CDR2: SGHAT, FQNNGV. The DNA for the CDR3 is TGTGCCAGCACCTTAACCGGGACAGGGGGCACAGATACGCAGTATTTT. Translation: CASTLTGTGGTDTQYF.

The J gene is TRBJ2-2, the V gene TRBV5-6; 9 bases agree with TRBD1. This CDR3 has 17 residues. Germline CDR1 reads SGHDT; CDR2 reads YYEEEE. J gave up 3 bases and V 1 base, and 7 bases lay outside the gene matches. CDR3 sequence: CASSLFRQGGYTGELFF. CDR3 nucleotides: TGTGCCAGCAGCTTGTTCCGACAGGGGGGTTACACCGGGGAGCTGTTTTTT.

V and J are TRBV6-5 and TRBJ2-7; TRBD2 aligns across 9 bases. CDR3 length equals 16 residues. J gave up 2 bases and V 6 bases, and 11 bases lay outside the gene matches. CDR1 is MNHEY and CDR2 is SVGAGI in the germline V gene. The CDR3 DNA sequence: TGTGCCAGCAGCCAGGGGGGAATAGCGGGGGCCTACGAGCAGTACTTC. Translation: CASSQGGIAGAYEQYF.

This clonotype was detected ten times or more. The chain has TRBV27 and TRBJ1-5; 8 nucleotides line up with TRBD1. The trim removed 4 bases at V and 6 bases at J, leaving 14 bases unmatched. The germline gives CDR1 MNHEY, CDR2 SMNVEV (reference sequence). CDR3 size: 17 residues. The CDR3 coding sequence is TGTGCCAGCAGTTCCGCCGGGACAGGCGAGATCAGTCAGCCCCAGCATTTT. Translated, it gives CASSSAGTGEISQPQHF.

Concerning this clonotype itself: A much bigger clone sits one base away, suggesting this may be a read error. The chain links TRBV6-2 or TRBV6-3 to TRBJ1-2; no definite D call. Germline assignment: CDR1 MNHEY and CDR2 SVGEGT. CDR3 length: 16 amino acids. Trimming took off 7 bases at V and 1 base at J, with 19 bases between the two ends. CDR3 residues: CASNSPRVRLNYGYTF. The CDR3 DNA reads TGTGCCAGCAACTCGCCCCGGGTACGGCTTAACTATGGCTACACCTTC.

The rearrangement joins TRBV5-1 to TRBJ1-2; 7 bases align to TRBD1. CDR3 length equals 16 residues. CDR1 and CDR2 (germline): SGHRS, YFSETQ. Losses at the gene ends were 0 bases for V and 4 bases for J; bases not matched to a gene: 9. CDR3 coding DNA: TGCGCCAGCAGCTTGGTGCCAGGGGGGGTGACCTATGGCTACACCTTC. Translating it yields CASSLVPGGVTYGYTF. Variable domain in full (rest from reference TRBV5-1 and TRBJ1-2): KAGVTQTPRYLIKTRGQQVTLSCSPISGHRSVSWYQQTPGQGLQFLFEYFSETQRNKGNFPGRFSGRQFSNSRSEMNVSTLELGDSALYLCASSLVPGGVTYGYTFGSGTRLTVV.

In this sample, this clonotype turned up a few times. A much larger clone lies a single base off, so this may be a read error. The V call is TRBV20-1, the J call TRBJ2-3; D may be TRBD1 (6 bases). This CDR3 comprises 15 residues. CDR1 DFQATT and CDR2 SNEGSKA come from the germline V gene (reference sequence). The DNA for the CDR3 is TGCAGTGCTATTGGGAGACAGGAGATCACAGGTACGCAGTATTTT. It is translated as CSAIGRQEITGTQYF.

This chain links TRBV6-6 with TRBJ1-2; D is perhaps TRBD1 (5 bases). The V gene's germline CDR1 is MNHNY and CDR2 SVGAGI (reference sequence). The length of the CDR3 is 14 residues. V lost 5 bases, J lost 5 bases, and 15 bases lay in between. The CDR3 here is CASSPSGGKYGYTF. The CDR3 nucleotides are TGTGCCAGCAGTCCATCGGGGGGGAAGTATGGCTACACCTTC.

This chain links TRBV2 with TRBJ2-2, with TRBD1 matching over 8 bases. The V gene's germline CDR1 is SNHLY and CDR2 FYNNEI. CDR3 length equals 16 residues. J was trimmed by 4 bases and V by 6 bases; bases with no gene match: 10. CDR3 nucleotides: TGTGCCAGCAGGCAGGACAGGGCCATTCGCACCGGGGAGCTGTTTTTT. Translating it yields CASRQDRAIRTGELFF.

The V gene is TRBV7-2, the J gene TRBJ1-1; D gene unclear. This CDR3 has 13 amino acids. Germline CDR1 SGHTA, CDR2 FQGNSA. Between the trimmed V and J ends, which lost 2 bases and 4 bases, there was a span of 8 bases. CDR3 sequence (DNA): TGTGCCAGCAGCTTATCCCACGGCACTGAAGCTTTCTTT. Translating it yields CASSLSHGTEAFF.

The table lists this clonotype with many counts. This sequence joins TRBV6-2 or TRBV6-3 and TRBJ2-3; 13 nucleotides align to TRBD2. The CDR3 runs to 19 residues. Germline loops: CDR1 MNHEY, CDR2 SVGEGT. Unmatched junction bases numbered 10, after V lost 2 bases and J lost 2 bases. Here the CDR3 DNA reads TGTGCCAGCAGTTACCCGCTGGGACTAGCGGGGCCAAACACAGATACGCAGTATTTT. It is translated as CASSYPLGLAGPNTDTQYF.

The chain recombines TRBV28 with TRBJ1-4; D perhaps matches TRBD1 (6 bases). Trimming left V 6 bases short and J 10 bases short, with 12 bases between. CDR3 length equals 12 residues. Germline V gives CDR1 MDHEN, CDR2 SYDVKM. The CDR3 spells CASSLKGGKLFF. In DNA form, the CDR3 reads TGTGCCAGCAGCTTGAAGGGGGGAAAACTGTTTTTT.

This clonotype was picked up many times. The chain employs TRBV3-1 and TRBJ2-1, with 7 bases lining up with TRBD2. V trimming: 7 bases; J trimming: 9 bases; junction bases outside the gene matches: 18. This CDR3 contains 16 residues. Germline V gene data show CDR1 as LGHDT and CDR2 as YNNKEL (reference sequence). The CDR3 loop is CASTRAERGIIGEQFF. CDR3 DNA sequence: TGTGCCAGCACCCGCGCCGAGCGGGGAATAATAGGTGAGCAGTTCTTC.

About this clonotype itself: A much larger clonotype is one base distant, so this may be a read error. This chain uses TRBV7-6 with TRBJ2-7; TRBD2 matches at 14 bases. V shed 6 bases and J 7 bases; nucleotides not matched to a gene: 11. In germline, CDR1 is SGHVS, CDR2 FNYEAQ. The CDR3 extends over 16 amino acids. Here the CDR3 reads CASSPRLAGGRDEQYF. The DNA for the CDR3 is TGTGCCAGCAGTCCACGACTAGCGGGGGGGCGGGATGAGCAGTACTTC.

This clonotype has at least ten counts. The chain has TRBV7-9 and TRBJ1-2, with D perhaps TRBD1 (6 bases). Between the trimmed V and J ends, which lost 5 bases and 8 bases, there was a span of 18 bases. The CDR3 has 14 amino acids. Per germline, CDR1 SEHNR and CDR2 FQNEAQ (reference sequence). CDR3 amino acids: CASSPDRPRRGYTF. The CDR3 nucleotides read TGTGCCAGCAGCCCCGACAGGCCCAGGAGGGGCTACACCTTC.

Concerning this clonotype: A much larger clone differs from this one at a single base, so this may be a read error. This rearrangement joins TRBV6-5 to TRBJ1-1, with 7 bases identical to TRBD1. J lost 5 bases, V lost 5 bases, and 5 bases had no gene match. The CDR3 is made up of 13 amino acids. Germline CDR1 is MNHEY and CDR2 is SVGAGI. The CDR3 DNA reads TGTGCCAGCAGTCCCAGACAGGGAACTGAAGCTTTCTTT. Amino acids: CASSPRQGTEAFF.

The V call is TRBV6-2 or TRBV6-3, the J call TRBJ1-1; D unresolved. CDR1 MNHEY and CDR2 SVGEGT come from the germline V gene. Deletions cut 4 bases from V and 3 bases from J, with 9 bases between. This CDR3 has 13 residues. CDR3 loop: CASSFGQYTEAFF. The CDR3 bases are TGTGCCAGCAGTTTCGGGCAGTACACTGAAGCTTTCTTT.

The genes are TRBV28 and TRBJ1-2; 9 bases line up with TRBD1. Germline assignment: CDR1 MDHEN and CDR2 SYDVKM. The V segment lost 6 bases and the J segment 5 bases; nucleotides outside the gene matches: 10. CDR3 length: 15 amino acids. The CDR3 DNA is TGTGCCAGCAGCATCAACAGGGGGCGAGGGTATGGCTACACCTTC. Translation: CASSINRGRGYGYTF.